These 23 T cell receptor beta chains were sequenced from one sample in a study of early T cells in non-severe SARS-CoV-2 infection. TCRdb independently ran MiXCR on the 5' RACE reads; one entry per CDR3 protein. The sample contains around 50,000 distinct CDR3 sequences, 7% to 9% of which appear only once. The specimen sequenced was whole blood. The source is an adult who was a healthcare worker with PCR-confirmed SARS-CoV-2 infection or an uninfected control (not recorded which).

This clonotype was detected many times. The chain is built from TRBV10-2 and TRBJ1-4, with D uncertain. The CDR3 extends over 14 amino acids. V lost 3 bases to trimming and J lost 6 bases, with 11 bases between them. CDR1 and CDR2 from the germline V gene are WSHSY and SAAADI. The CDR3 coding sequence is TGCGCCAGCAGTGACTGGGGATCGGATGAAAAACTGTTTTTT. It yields the protein CASSDWGSDEKLFF.

The sample holds many counts of this clonotype. The chain recombines TRBV20-1 with TRBJ2-7; D unresolved. The CDR3 is made up of 14 amino acids. Per germline, CDR1 DFQATT and CDR2 SNEGSKA (reference sequence). The ends were cut back, 7 bases at V and 0 bases at J, with 16 bases in the middle. The CDR3 coding sequence is TGCAGTGATGCCGGGCCAGTTAACTCCTACGAGCAGTACTTC. Its protein is CSDAGPVNSYEQYF.

This clonotype was counted at least ten times. The rearrangement joins TRBV27 to TRBJ1-5; maybe TRBD1 (5 bases). V was clipped by 4 bases and J by 4 bases, with 8 bases between them. Looked up from germline, CDR1 is MNHEY and CDR2 is SMNVEV (reference sequence). This CDR3 has 13 residues. The CDR3 DNA reads TGTGCCAGCAGTTGGGGGATAAATCAGCCCCAGCATTTT. This codes for CASSWGINQPQHF.

The rearrangement uses TRBV9 and TRBJ2-1, with TRBD2 identical over 11 bases. The CDR3 covers 18 residues. The germline CDR1 and CDR2 sequences are SGDLS and YYNGEE. The J segment lost 4 bases and the V segment lost 0 bases, leaving 9 bases of the junction unmatched. CDR3 bases: TGTGCCAGCAGCGTAGGACTAGCGGGGAACCGAGCATACAATGAGCAGTTCTTC. It specifies CASSVGLAGNRAYNEQFF. The variable domain in full, with the rest retrieved from reference TRBV9 and TRBJ2-1, is DSGVTQTPKHLITATGQRVTLRCSPRSGDLSVYWYQQSLDQGLQFLIQYYNGEERAKGNILERFSAQQFPDLHSELNLSSLELGDSALYFCASSVGLAGNRAYNEQFFGPGTRLTVL.

Ten or more counts support this clonotype. The V gene is TRBV5-5, the J gene TRBJ2-3, with 7 bases matching TRBD2. Germline assignment: CDR1 SGHKS and CDR2 YYEKEE (reference sequence). Trimming at V came to 6 bases and at J to 4 bases, leaving 14 bases not matched to a gene. The CDR3 runs to 16 residues. The CDR3 DNA sequence: TGTGCCAGCACCCCACCTACGACTAGCATGGCAGATACGCAGTATTTT. Protein sequence: CASTPPTTSMADTQYF.

This clonotype has at least ten counts. The V gene is TRBV6-5, the J gene TRBJ1-2; TRBD1 might be the D (6 bases). This CDR3 spans 12 amino acids. Per germline, CDR1 MNHEY and CDR2 SVGAGI. Deletions cut 5 bases from V and 10 bases from J, with 14 bases between. In nucleotides, the CDR3 is TGTGCCAGCAGTGCCACCAGGGGCCTCTACACCTTC. Amino acid sequence: CASSATRGLYTF.

The sample holds many counts of this clonotype. The J gene is TRBJ2-6, the V gene TRBV19; D is perhaps TRBD2 (5 bases). The CDR3 contains 18 residues. With 6 bases removed from V and 2 bases from J, the gap between germline ends came to 20 bases. The germline CDR1 and CDR2 sequences are LNHDA and SQIVND (reference sequence). For the CDR3, the DNA is TGTGCCAGTAGAGACCAATTACCGGGAAGCCCTGGGGCCAACGTCCTGACTTTC. Translation: CASRDQLPGSPGANVLTF. The whole variable domain, remainder taken from reference TRBV19 and TRBJ2-6, is DGGITQSPKYLFRKEGQNVTLSCEQNLNHDAMYWYRQDPGQGLRLIYYSQIVNDFQKGDIAEGYSVSREKKESFPLTVTSAQKNPTAFYLCASRDQLPGSPGANVLTFGAGSRLTVL.

This chain connects TRBV6-5 to TRBJ2-7; a weak D match, TRBD1 (5 bases). The CDR3 consists of 13 residues. The V gene lost 6 bases and the J gene lost 2 bases, with 11 bases spanning the gap. Germline assignment: CDR1 MNHEY and CDR2 SVGAGI. The CDR3 protein is CASSYDRAYEQYF. The CDR3 bases are TGTGCCAGCAGCTACGACAGAGCCTACGAGCAGTACTTC.

This clonotype was recorded at least ten times. The V gene is TRBV6-2 or TRBV6-3, the J gene TRBJ1-5, with D uncertain. The germline V gene has CDR1 MNHEY and CDR2 SVGEGT. CDR3 length equals 15 residues. V gave up 7 bases and J gave up 0 bases, with 13 bases separating them. CDR3 coding DNA: TGTGCCAGCACTCGCGACCTATATAGCAATCAGCCCCAGCATTTT. It codes for CASTRDLYSNQPQHF.

In this sample, this clonotype turned up many times. The rearrangement joins TRBV2 to TRBJ2-7; D not resolved. The CDR3 contains 12 residues. Trimming shortened V by 6 bases and J by 5 bases, and 11 bases separated the two germline ends. Germline V CDR1 and CDR2: SNHLY, FYNNEI. In DNA, the CDR3 is TGTGCCAGCAGGATAGGTTCCCACGAGCAGTACTTC. Translated: CASRIGSHEQYF.

At least ten counts were recorded for this clonotype. The chain has TRBV7-2 and TRBJ1-2; the match to TRBD1 covers 7 bases. The CDR3 has 15 amino acids. V lost 3 bases, J lost 2 bases, and 6 bases stayed unmatched. CDR1 and CDR2 from the germline V gene are SGHTA and FQGNSA. The CDR3 loop reads CASSLAGQKNYGYTF. For the CDR3, the DNA is TGTGCCAGCAGCTTGGCGGGACAGAAAAACTATGGCTACACCTTC.

This clonotype was counted many times. The chain's CDR3 is CASSDPRGQSQPQHF. For the CDR3, the DNA is TGTGCCAGCAGTGATCCCCGGGGCCAGAGTCAGCCCCAGCATTTT. The chain recombines TRBV6-2 or TRBV6-3 with TRBJ1-5, with D perhaps TRBD1 (5 bases). Germline V gene sequence: CDR1 MNHEY, CDR2 SVGEGT. There are 15 residues in the CDR3. Trimming stripped 5 bases from V and 6 bases from J, with 17 bases between.

This clonotype was seen at least ten times. V usage is TRBV20-1 and J usage is TRBJ2-3; possibly TRBD2 for D (6 bases). Deletions cut 2 bases from V and 2 bases from J, with 11 bases between. The CDR3 has 14 amino acids. Germline assignment: CDR1 DFQATT and CDR2 SNEGSKA (reference sequence). In DNA, the CDR3 is TGCAGTGCTAGACTGGGGGGTTCCACAGATACGCAGTATTTT. It specifies CSARLGGSTDTQYF.

The rearrangement joins TRBV18 to TRBJ1-1; D not certain. The CDR3 has 15 residues. Trimming removed 6 bases from V and 5 bases from J, with 19 bases in between. The germline gives CDR1 KGHSH, CDR2 LQKENI. The chain's CDR3 is CASSIAGMERTEAFF. Here the CDR3 DNA reads TGTGCCAGCTCCATTGCAGGTATGGAGAGGACTGAAGCTTTCTTT.

At least ten counts were recorded for this clonotype. This chain connects TRBV20-1 to TRBJ2-7; no definite D call. The CDR3 runs to 14 residues. Germline-derived CDR1 and CDR2 are DFQATT and SNEGSKA (reference sequence). Trimming removed 0 bases at V and 2 bases at J, with 11 bases between. The CDR3 loop reads CSARDRVRTYEQYF. The CDR3 coding sequence is TGCAGTGCTAGAGATCGGGTTAGAACCTACGAGCAGTACTTC.

This clonotype was counted many times. This chain uses TRBV10-3 with TRBJ1-6; D is perhaps TRBD1 (5 bases). In germline, CDR1 is ENHRY, CDR2 SYGVKD. Trimming took off 0 bases at V and 7 bases at J, with 13 bases between the two ends. The CDR3 has 16 amino acids. The CDR3 protein is CAISESGVIPNSPLHF. CDR3 bases: TGTGCCATCAGTGAGTCAGGGGTTATACCGAATTCACCCCTCCACTTT.

This clonotype turned up a few times. This chain uses TRBV5-4 with TRBJ1-2; 8 nucleotides agree with TRBD1. CDR1 is SGHNT and CDR2 is YYREEE in the germline V gene (reference sequence). The length of the CDR3 is 15 residues. J was trimmed by 4 bases and V by 4 bases; bases with no gene match: 9. CDR3 sequence reads: CASSPDRDQGYGYTF. Here the CDR3 DNA reads TGTGCCAGCAGCCCGGACAGGGACCAGGGCTATGGCTACACCTTC.

This clonotype was seen ten or more times. The chain combines TRBV20-1 with TRBJ2-3, with 9 positions matching TRBD2. The V segment lost 5 bases and the J segment 3 bases; nucleotides outside the gene matches: 6. The CDR3 is made up of 14 amino acids. Germline CDR1 and CDR2: DFQATT and SNEGSKA (reference sequence). CDR3 DNA sequence: TGCAGTGCTCTCCGAGCGGGGGGTACAGATACGCAGTATTTT. Its translation: CSALRAGGTDTQYF.

This clonotype was seen repeatedly, ten times or more. V gene TRBV24-1 combines with J gene TRBJ2-1, with 9 bases aligning to TRBD2. V lost 3 bases, J lost 2 bases, and 4 bases stayed unmatched. The CDR3 is 16 residues long. Germline lookup yields CDR1 KGHDR and CDR2 SFDVKD. CDR3 nucleotides: TGTGCCACCAGTGATCCCGCTAGCGGGGCCTACAATGAGCAGTTCTTC. It translates to CATSDPASGAYNEQFF.

A few counts support this clonotype. The rearrangement joins TRBV4-1 to TRBJ2-2; 10 bases fit TRBD2. CDR1 is MGHRA, CDR2 YSYEKL, per germline. This CDR3 region has 16 residues. V lost 1 base and J lost 1; bases outside the gene matches: 0. The CDR3 region is CASSQGLAGNTGELFF. In DNA, the CDR3 is TGCGCCAGCAGCCAAGGACTAGCGGGGAACACCGGGGAGCTGTTTTTT.

This clonotype was recorded many times. This chain links TRBV6-6 with TRBJ2-1, with 14 bases that match TRBD2. This CDR3 contains 16 residues. The J segment lost 4 bases and the V segment lost 6 bases, leaving 5 bases of the junction unmatched. Germline lookup yields CDR1 MNHNY and CDR2 SVGAGI (reference sequence). The CDR3 DNA follows: TGTGCCAGCAGCCAGACTAGCGGGGGGGTATACAATGAGCAGTTCTTC. It encodes CASSQTSGGVYNEQFF.

The rearrangement joins TRBV9 to TRBJ2-7, with D perhaps TRBD1 (5 bases). The CDR3 length is 15 residues. Trimming removed 4 bases from V and 2 bases from J, with 16 bases in between. From germline, CDR1 is SGDLS and CDR2 YYNGEE. The CDR3 DNA sequence: TGTGCCAGCAGCACCTCAGGACATGGACCCTACGAGCAGTACTTC. Translation: CASSTSGHGPYEQYF.

In this sample, this clonotype turned up many times. The rearrangement uses TRBV25-1 and TRBJ1-6; maybe TRBD1 (6 bases). Germline lookup yields CDR1 MGHDK and CDR2 SYGVNS. There are 13 residues in the CDR3. Trimming took 4 bases from V and 13 from J, leaving 14 bases between them. CDR3 residues: CASSADRRLPLHF. The CDR3 nucleotides are TGTGCCAGCAGTGCGGACAGACGATTGCCCCTCCACTTT. The full variable domain, rest sourced from reference TRBV25-1 and TRBJ1-6, is EADIYQTPRYLVIGTGKKITLECSQTMGHDKMYWYQQDPGMELHLIHYSYGVNSTEKGDLSSESTVSRIRTEHFPLTLESARPSHTSQYLCASSADRRLPLHFGNGTRLTVT.